This T cell receptor (beta chain) was retrieved from a study of OX40 agonist ivuxolimab in advanced cancers. Study at large: Among those enrolled, mean age was approximately 62 years (range about 20 to 79) and approximately 80% were male. General study findings and limits: Expansion of clones was among the lowest in partial responders at 0.1-3.0 mg/kg. Expanded peripheral T cell antigen specificity was not determined.

Blood sampling took place at baseline, cycle 4 day 1, and cycle 7 day 1. In regard to this clone: Its antigen is undetermined. Other DNA sequences within the sample encode an identical CDR3.

Method: immunoSEQ multiplex PCR; TCRdb's copy keeps in-frame clones and lacks some. The data show about 83,000 clones, with about 90% seen just once and under 8.5% held by the top ten. V lost 1 base to trimming and J lost 6 bases, with 5 bases between them. CDR1 is SGHAT and CDR2 is FQNNGV in the germline V gene. The CDR3 loop spans 12 amino acids. The chain carries TRBV11-2 and TRBJ2-3; D is undetermined. This clonotype originated in an adult with an advanced solid tumor such as melanoma, head and neck, liver or kidney cancer. The sequencing here drew on CD4+ or CD8+ T cells sorted from blood, taken in a trial of the OX40 agonist ivuxolimab. CDR3 DNA: TGTGCCAGCAGCTTAGTCCCCGATACGCAGTATTTT. It yields the protein CASSLVPDTQYF.